This TCR beta chain was captured in a study of shared clonotypes between healthy human individuals. With regard to this clone: Antigen specificity is unknown.

Samples underwent the assay at deep level. DNA at approximately 200 ng, approximately 30,000 T cell genomes, went into sorted-subset replicate PCRs. Data came from immunoSEQ multiplex PCR; TCRdb stores just in-frame clones and leaves some out. The sample contains a few million clones, more than 80% of which appear only once. General observations from the study: Naive CD4 clonotypes overlapped across a handful of donors at 4.5% to 5.5%.

The CDR3 has 15 amino acids. With V trimmed by 4 bases and J by 2 bases, 6 bases remained unmatched. Germline CDR1 reads GTSNPN; CDR2 reads SVGIG (reference sequence). Adults of Caucasian background living in Nashville, Tennessee made up all donors. This clonotype originated in a man younger than 30 in good health. J is TRBJ2-3 and V is TRBV30; 10 nucleotides agree with TRBD2. Material for sequencing was naive CD4+ T cells sorted from blood. The subset was: CD45RA+ positively selected. In DNA, the CDR3 is TGTGCCTGGAATCCCCTAGCGGGAGCCACAGATACGCAGTATTTT. Amino acid sequence: CAWNPLAGATDTQYF. Full variable domain (outside the CDR3, taken from reference TRBV30 and TRBJ2-3): SQTIHQWPATLVQPVGSPLSLECTVEGTSNPNLYWYRQAAGRGLQLLFYSVGIGQISSEVPQNLSASRPQDRQFILSSKKLLLSDSGFYLCAWNPLAGATDTQYFGPGTRLTVL.